Following are 4 T cell receptor beta chains from one sample sequenced in a study of blood T cells in healthy people across ages. The second PCR ran roughly 6 to 11 cycles with a sample-barcoded 5' primer and J-beta primers. MiXCR, run by TCRdb on the 5' RACE reads, gives a single entry per CDR3 protein. The sample has roughly 1.7 million distinct CDR3 sequences; roughly 32% are singletons. The source material was blood. The receptors were gathered from a woman aged 25 to 39 in good health.

The rearrangement joins TRBV7-8 to TRBJ1-5; D perhaps matches TRBD1 (5 bases). Germline V CDR1 and CDR2: SGHVS, FQNEAQ. V dropped 1 base and J dropped 4 bases, with 11 bases sitting between them. CDR3 size: 15 residues. CDR3 in amino acids: CASSLVSRGNQPQHF. DNA for the CDR3: TGTGCCAGCAGCTTAGTTTCACGGGGGAATCAGCCCCAGCATTTT. The full variable domain, its missing parts supplied by reference TRBV7-8 and TRBJ1-5, is GAGVSQSPRYKVAKRGQDVALRCDPISGHVSLFWYQQALGQGPEFLTYFQNEAQLDKSGLPSDRFFAERPEGSVSTLKIQRTQQEDSAVYLCASSLVSRGNQPQHFGDGTRLSIL.

This sequence joins TRBV28 and TRBJ2-7; D may be TRBD2 (5 bases). Germline assignment: CDR1 MDHEN and CDR2 SYDVKM. The V gene lost 8 bases and the J gene lost 3 bases, with 14 bases spanning the gap. There are 13 residues in the CDR3. The CDR3 loop is CASRGRENYEQYF. The DNA of the CDR3 is TGTGCCAGCCGAGGTAGGGAGAACTACGAGCAGTACTTC. Full variable domain (rest looked up from reference TRBV28 and TRBJ2-7): DVKVTQSSRYLVKRTGEKVFLECVQDMDHENMFWYRQDPGLGLRLIYFSYDVKMKEKGDIPEGYSVSREKKERFSLILESASTNQTSMYLCASRGRENYEQYFGPGTRLTVT.

This sequence joins TRBV2 and TRBJ1-5, with D hard to call. The V end lost 4 bases, the J end lost 2 bases, and 15 bases lay between the germline ends. Germline V CDR1 and CDR2: SNHLY, FYNNEI. The CDR3 covers 16 residues. CDR3 in amino acids: CASSVFPKSGNQPQHF. As DNA, the CDR3 is TGTGCCAGCAGTGTTTTTCCGAAGTCAGGCAATCAGCCCCAGCATTTT.

This clonotype appeared a few times. The chain uses TRBV5-4 and TRBJ2-4; D possibly corresponds to TRBD2 (6 bases). CDR3 length equals 13 residues. The V end was cut by 4 bases, the J end by 8 bases, with 13 bases between. The germline gives CDR1 SGHNT, CDR2 YYREEE (reference sequence). CDR3 DNA: TGTGCCAGCAGCCCGCCGGGAGATGACATTCAGTACTTC. Translation: CASSPPGDDIQYF.